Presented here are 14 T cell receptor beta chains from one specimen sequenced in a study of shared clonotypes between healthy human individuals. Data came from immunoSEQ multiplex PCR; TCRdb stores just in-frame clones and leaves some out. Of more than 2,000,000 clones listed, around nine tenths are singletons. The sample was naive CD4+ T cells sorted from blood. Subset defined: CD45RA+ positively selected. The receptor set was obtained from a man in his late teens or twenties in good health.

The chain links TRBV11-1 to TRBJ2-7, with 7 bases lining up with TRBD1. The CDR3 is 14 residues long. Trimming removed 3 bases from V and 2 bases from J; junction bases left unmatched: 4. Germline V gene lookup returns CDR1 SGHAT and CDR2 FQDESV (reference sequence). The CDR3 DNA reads TGTGCCAGCAGCTTGGAGACAGGGCCCTACGAGCAGTACTTC. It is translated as CASSLETGPYEQYF. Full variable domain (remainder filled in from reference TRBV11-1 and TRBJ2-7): EAEVAQSPRYKITEKSQAVAFWCDPISGHATLYWYRQILGQGPELLVQFQDESVVDDSQLPKDRFSAERLKGVDSTLKIQPAELGDSAMYLCASSLETGPYEQYFGPGTRLTVT.

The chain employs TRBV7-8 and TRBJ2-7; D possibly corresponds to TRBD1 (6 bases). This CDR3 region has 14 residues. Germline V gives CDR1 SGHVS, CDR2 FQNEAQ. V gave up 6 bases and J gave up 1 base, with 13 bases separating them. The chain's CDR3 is CASRLQQGSYEQYF. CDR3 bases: TGTGCCAGCAGGCTGCAACAGGGTTCCTACGAGCAGTACTTC. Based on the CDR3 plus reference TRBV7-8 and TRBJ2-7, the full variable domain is GAGVSQSPRYKVAKRGQDVALRCDPISGHVSLFWYQQALGQGPEFLTYFQNEAQLDKSGLPSDRFFAERPEGSVSTLKIQRTQQEDSAVYLCASRLQQGSYEQYFGPGTRLTVT.

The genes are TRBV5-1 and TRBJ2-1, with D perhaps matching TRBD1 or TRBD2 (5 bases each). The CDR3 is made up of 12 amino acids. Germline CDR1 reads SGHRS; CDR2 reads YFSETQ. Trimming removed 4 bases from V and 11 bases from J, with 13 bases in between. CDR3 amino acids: CASSLEGTKQFF. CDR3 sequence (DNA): TGCGCCAGCAGCCTCGAGGGGACCAAGCAGTTCTTC.

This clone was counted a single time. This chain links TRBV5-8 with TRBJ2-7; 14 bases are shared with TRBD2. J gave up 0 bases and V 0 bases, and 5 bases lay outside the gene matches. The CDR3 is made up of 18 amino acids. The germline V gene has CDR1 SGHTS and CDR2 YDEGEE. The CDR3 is CASSLAWTSGRSSYEQYF. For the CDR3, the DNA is TGTGCCAGCAGCTTGGCCTGGACTAGCGGGAGGAGCTCCTACGAGCAGTACTTC.

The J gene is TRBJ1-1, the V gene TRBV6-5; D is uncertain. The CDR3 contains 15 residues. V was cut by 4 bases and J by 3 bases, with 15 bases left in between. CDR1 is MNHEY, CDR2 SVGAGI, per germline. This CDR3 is CASSSTARVYTEAFF. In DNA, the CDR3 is TGTGCCAGCAGTTCAACCGCAAGGGTATACACTGAAGCTTTCTTT.

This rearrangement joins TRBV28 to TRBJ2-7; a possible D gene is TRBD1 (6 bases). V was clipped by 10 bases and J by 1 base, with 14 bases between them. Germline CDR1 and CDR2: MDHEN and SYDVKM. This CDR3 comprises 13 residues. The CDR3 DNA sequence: TGTGCCACGTGGGGGCAAGCGTCCTACGAGCAGTACTTC. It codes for CATWGQASYEQYF.

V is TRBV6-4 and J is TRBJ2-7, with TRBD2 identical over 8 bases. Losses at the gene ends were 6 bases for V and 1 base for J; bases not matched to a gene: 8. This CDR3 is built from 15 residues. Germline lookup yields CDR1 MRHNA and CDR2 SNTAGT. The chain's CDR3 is CASRDGLAGSYEQYF. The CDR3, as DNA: TGTGCCAGCAGAGACGGACTAGCAGGATCCTACGAGCAGTACTTC.

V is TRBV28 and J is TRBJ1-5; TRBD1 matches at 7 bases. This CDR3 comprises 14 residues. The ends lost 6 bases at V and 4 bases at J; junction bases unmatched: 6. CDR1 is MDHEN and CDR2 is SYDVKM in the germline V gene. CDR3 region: CASSPGQTNQPQHF. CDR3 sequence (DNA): TGTGCCAGCAGCCCGGGACAGACAAATCAGCCCCAGCATTTT. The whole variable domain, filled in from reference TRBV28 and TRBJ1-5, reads DVKVTQSSRYLVKRTGEKVFLECVQDMDHENMFWYRQDPGLGLRLIYFSYDVKMKEKGDIPEGYSVSREKKERFSLILESASTNQTSMYLCASSPGQTNQPQHFGDGTRLSIL.

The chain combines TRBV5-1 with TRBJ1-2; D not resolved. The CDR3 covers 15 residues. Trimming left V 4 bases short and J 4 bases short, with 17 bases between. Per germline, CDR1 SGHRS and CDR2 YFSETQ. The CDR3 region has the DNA TGCGCCAGCAGCCGTGGGGAGGGTACTGGCTATGGCTACACCTTC. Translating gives CASSRGEGTGYGYTF. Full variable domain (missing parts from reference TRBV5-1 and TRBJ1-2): KAGVTQTPRYLIKTRGQQVTLSCSPISGHRSVSWYQQTPGQGLQFLFEYFSETQRNKGNFPGRFSGRQFSNSRSEMNVSTLELGDSALYLCASSRGEGTGYGYTFGSGTRLTVV.

The CDR3 sequence is CASSSIAGQGAEKLFF. The CDR3 bases are TGTGCCAGCAGCTCCATAGCGGGACAGGGGGCAGAAAAACTGTTTTTT. This chain links TRBV7-2 with TRBJ1-4; 12 bases agree with TRBD1. Per the germline V gene, CDR1 is SGHTA and CDR2 is FQGNSA. V was clipped by 4 bases and J by 8 bases; unmatched bases: 8. CDR3 size: 16 residues.

CDR3: CASGQGDRDHEQYF. In DNA form, the CDR3 reads TGTGCCAGCGGCCAGGGGGACAGGGATCACGAGCAGTACTTC. The genes are TRBV6-5 and TRBJ2-7, with 9 bases that match TRBD1. This CDR3 spans 14 amino acids. Trimming at V came to 8 bases and at J to 5 bases, leaving 10 bases not matched to a gene. Germline loops: CDR1 MNHEY, CDR2 SVGAGI.

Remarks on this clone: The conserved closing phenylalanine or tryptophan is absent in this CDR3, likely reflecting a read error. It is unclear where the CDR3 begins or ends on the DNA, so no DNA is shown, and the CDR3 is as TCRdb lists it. CDR3: CASSEWGVFAL. This chain connects TRBV25-1 to TRBJ2-7; TRBD2 was called by the table and not checked on the DNA. Germline V CDR1 and CDR2: MGHDK, SYGVNS. The CDR3 comprises 11 residues, both ends counted.

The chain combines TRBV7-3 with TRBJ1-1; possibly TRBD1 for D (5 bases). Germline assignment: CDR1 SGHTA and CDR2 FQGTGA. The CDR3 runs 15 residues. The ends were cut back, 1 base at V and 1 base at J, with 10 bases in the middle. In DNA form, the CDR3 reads TGTGCCAGCAGCTTAAAGGCGGGGGAGAACACTGAAGCTTTCTTT. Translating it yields CASSLKAGENTEAFF.

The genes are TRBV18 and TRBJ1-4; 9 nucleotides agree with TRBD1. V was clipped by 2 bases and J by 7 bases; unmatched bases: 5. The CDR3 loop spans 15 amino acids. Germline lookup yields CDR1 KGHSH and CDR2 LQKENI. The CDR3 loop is CASSPSGTGPEKLFF. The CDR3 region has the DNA TGTGCCAGCTCACCATCCGGGACAGGGCCTGAAAAACTGTTTTTT.